The clone carrying this TCR beta chain came up once. These data belong to a study of regulatory T cells in long-lasting Graves disease. Study-wide background: It was over 5 years of antithyroid drugs, with positive TSH receptor antibodies, that meant persistent Graves' disease.

CDR1 and CDR2 from the germline V gene are MNHEY and SVGAGI. Trimming pared 4 bases from V and 2 bases from J, leaving 6 bases between. The CDR3 sequence is 14 residues long. To make TCR beta libraries, researchers used iRepertoire HTBI primers and Arm-PCR of CDR3 regions. Under the authors' procedure: Overall, samples carried more than 55 TRBV and around 13 TRBJ segments. Each CDR3 protein gets one entry after TCRdb re-called the multiplex PCR reads with MiXCR. These V and J calls derive from TCRdb rather than the authors' analysis. Here the sample spans roughly 400,000 distinct CDR3 sequences, less than 25% being singletons. Time point here: persistent/refractory GD, antithyroid drugs over 5 years with positive TRAb. PBMCs provided the RNA from which the TCR library was made.

Specimen: peripheral blood mononuclear cells (PBMCs), collected when the disease was refractory, from a patient treated with antithyroid drugs. The source of this sequence is a female donor with Graves disease. The J gene is TRBJ2-6, the V gene TRBV6-5; D is unresolved. Here the CDR3 DNA reads TGTGCCAGCAGTTTCGGCCCTGGGGCCAACGTCCTGACTTTC. Translated, it gives CASSFGPGANVLTF.